These 32 T cell receptor beta chains were sequenced from one sample in a study of control samples from healthy donors and cancer patients. Data came from immunoSEQ multiplex PCR; TCRdb stores just in-frame clones and leaves some out. The data contain under 200,000 clones, over 85% of them seen just once; the ten biggest clones take up 4.1%. The material sequenced was blood. These receptors were obtained from a woman aged 55-75 years in good health.

The chain uses TRBV15 and TRBJ1-5; no reliable D call. Trimming shortened V by 6 bases and J by 4 bases, and 7 bases separated the two germline ends. CDR1 is LNHNV and CDR2 is YYDKDF in the germline V gene (reference sequence). The CDR3 sequence is 12 residues long. The CDR3 DNA is TGTGCCACCAGTCTTAGGAATCAGCCCCAGCATTTT. This sequence encodes CATSLRNQPQHF.

The V call is TRBV30, the J call TRBJ1-2, with TRBD1 as a possible D gene (6 bases). Trimming left V 0 bases short and J 6 bases short, with 14 bases between. The CDR3 contains 14 residues. The germline CDR1 and CDR2 sequences are GTSNPN and SVGIG (reference sequence). The CDR3 DNA reads TGTGCCTGGAGTGTACACAGGGTAGGGGATGGCTACACCTTC. Protein: CAWSVHRVGDGYTF.

The V call is TRBV7-9, the J call TRBJ2-7; no clear D. The CDR3 has 13 amino acids. Looked up from germline, CDR1 is SEHNR and CDR2 is FQNEAQ (reference sequence). V lost 6 bases to trimming and J lost 2 bases, with 11 bases between them. The DNA for the CDR3 is TGTGCCAGCAGTAAAGACATAACCTACGAGCAGTACTTC. As protein: CASSKDITYEQYF.

V and J are TRBV2 and TRBJ2-3; 11 bases line up with TRBD2. Per germline, CDR1 SNHLY and CDR2 FYNNEI. The CDR3 is 14 amino acids. V lost 6 bases, J lost 3 bases, and 2 bases stayed unmatched. CDR3 in amino acids: CASRRTSGTDTQYF. DNA for the CDR3: TGTGCCAGCAGGCGGACTAGCGGGACAGATACGCAGTATTTT.

The chain is built from TRBV5-1 and TRBJ1-2; 9 bases map to TRBD1. CDR1 and CDR2 (germline): SGHRS, YFSETQ. There are 14 residues in the CDR3. V gave up 2 bases and J gave up 9 bases; unmatched junction bases: 8. The DNA for the CDR3 is TGCGCCAGCAGCTTCCGGACAGGGGAAGGGAGCTACACCTTC. Protein: CASSFRTGEGSYTF.

The rearrangement uses TRBV30 and TRBJ2-1; TRBD1 matches 7 bases. The germline CDR1 and CDR2 sequences are GTSNPN and SVGIG (reference sequence). Trimming cost V 2 bases and J 6 bases; bases outside gene matches: 4. The CDR3 runs to 13 residues. CDR3: CAWSLRQGNEQFF. For the CDR3, the DNA is TGTGCCTGGAGTCTAAGACAGGGCAATGAGCAGTTCTTC.

In nucleotides, the CDR3 is TGTGCCAGCAGTTTCTGGGGGAGGGGAGATACGCAGTATTTT. It encodes CASSFWGRGDTQYF. The V gene is TRBV27, the J gene TRBJ2-3; 7 bases map to TRBD2. The CDR3 has 14 amino acids. Trimming cost V 3 bases and J 5 bases; bases outside gene matches: 5. In germline, CDR1 is MNHEY, CDR2 SMNVEV (reference sequence).

This chain uses TRBV9 with TRBJ2-5; D could derive from TRBD1 or TRBD2 (5 bases each). V was trimmed by 0 bases and J by 2 bases, leaving 17 bases between them. Germline loops: CDR1 SGDLS, CDR2 YYNGEE. This CDR3 comprises 17 residues. The CDR3 DNA follows: TGTGCCAGCAGCGTAGAAATGGGGACGGTGGGGCAAGAGACCCAGTACTTC. Encoded protein: CASSVEMGTVGQETQYF.

The V call is TRBV29-1, the J call TRBJ1-6; D remains unclear. CDR1 and CDR2 from the germline V gene are SQVTM and ANQGSEA. The ends were cut back, 3 bases at V and 0 bases at J, with 18 bases in the middle. CDR3 length equals 18 residues. Written as DNA, the CDR3 is TGCAGCGTTGAGAGTCCCGGGAGAAGGAGCTCCTATAATTCACCCCTCCACTTT. This encodes CSVESPGRRSSYNSPLHF.

V usage is TRBV7-2 and J usage is TRBJ2-7; tentatively, D is TRBD2 (6 bases). The germline CDR1 and CDR2 sequences are SGHTA and FQGNSA. Trimming took off 3 bases at V and 4 bases at J, with 10 bases between the two ends. The CDR3 covers 13 residues. CDR3 nucleotides: TGTGCCAGCAGCTTTCTTGGGGGGTACGAGCAGTACTTC. Translated, it gives CASSFLGGYEQYF. Complete variable domain (other parts from reference TRBV7-2 and TRBJ2-7): GAGVSQSPSNKVTEKGKDVELRCDPISGHTALYWYRQSLGQGLEFLIYFQGNSAPDKSGLPSDRFSAERTGGSVSTLTIQRTQQEDSAVYLCASSFLGGYEQYFGPGTRLTVT.

The rearrangement uses TRBV7-2 and TRBJ1-6, with D perhaps TRBD1 (5 bases). There are 14 residues in the CDR3. The germline V gene encodes CDR1 SGHTA and CDR2 FQGNSA. The V and J ends lost 1 base and 10 bases respectively, with 11 bases between them. The CDR3 reads CASSLEPQGSPLHF. The CDR3 nucleotides read TGTGCCAGCAGCTTAGAGCCCCAGGGCTCACCCCTCCACTTT.

In this sample, this clone turned up a few times. The genes are TRBV6-2 or TRBV6-3 and TRBJ2-5; no clear D. CDR1 is MNHEY and CDR2 is SVGEGT in the germline V gene. CDR3 length: 13 amino acids. Trimming pared 6 bases from V and 2 bases from J, leaving 10 bases between. The CDR3 bases are TGTGCCAGCAGCAACGAGGCACAAGAGACCCAGTACTTC. It translates to CASSNEAQETQYF.

The rearrangement joins TRBV29-1 to TRBJ1-2, with D unresolved. The germline gives CDR1 SQVTM, CDR2 ANQGSEA. V gave up 2 bases and J gave up 4 bases, with 8 bases separating them. This CDR3 contains 12 residues. CDR3: CSVEQRSYGYTF. The DNA of the CDR3 is TGCAGCGTTGAACAGCGATCCTATGGCTACACCTTC.

This chain joins TRBV27 and TRBJ1-5, with 9 bases lining up with TRBD1. Unmatched junction bases numbered 8, after V lost 5 bases and J lost 3 bases. The CDR3 spans 16 residues. The germline V gene encodes CDR1 MNHEY and CDR2 SMNVEV (reference sequence). In DNA, the CDR3 is TGTGCCAGCAGTCCGGGGACAGGGCTTGACAATCAGCCCCAGCATTTT. As protein: CASSPGTGLDNQPQHF.

This chain joins TRBV6-6 and TRBJ2-3; no firm D call. Germline-derived CDR1 and CDR2 are MNHNY and SVGAGI (reference sequence). Trimming cost V 0 bases and J 2 bases, with 6 bases left between them. The CDR3 has 14 amino acids. CDR3 sequence (DNA): TGTGCCAGCAGTTACTCTCGGGCCACAGATACGCAGTATTTT. Amino acids: CASSYSRATDTQYF.

This clone has just one count. This chain connects TRBV5-5 to TRBJ1-3, with D perhaps TRBD1 (6 bases). This CDR3 comprises 14 residues. V shed 4 bases and J shed 0 bases, with 8 bases lying between them. The V gene's germline CDR1 is SGHKS and CDR2 YYEKEE (reference sequence). CDR3 DNA: TGTGCCAGCAGCCGACAGGTCTCTGGAAACACCATATATTTT. Translation: CASSRQVSGNTIYF.

The gene calls are TRBV27 and TRBJ1-3; TRBD1 might be the D (5 bases). CDR3 length: 14 residues. CDR1 and CDR2 (germline): MNHEY, SMNVEV (reference sequence). The V and J ends lost 6 bases and 0 bases respectively, with 9 bases between them. The CDR3 DNA reads as TGTGCCAGCAGGCCGGACATCTCTGGAAACACCATATATTTT. Encoded protein: CASRPDISGNTIYF.

The chain combines TRBV19 with TRBJ1-1; D remains ambiguous. In germline, CDR1 is LNHDA, CDR2 SQIVND (reference sequence). Trimming stripped 4 bases from V and 1 base from J, with 7 bases between. This CDR3 region has 13 residues. CDR3 DNA: TGTGCCAGTAGTAAGATCCAGAACACTGAAGCTTTCTTT. Its protein is CASSKIQNTEAFF.

The gene calls are TRBV19 and TRBJ1-4; TRBD1 might be the D (6 bases). This CDR3 region has 14 residues. Trimming pared 5 bases from V and 3 bases from J, leaving 10 bases between. Germline loops: CDR1 LNHDA, CDR2 SQIVND (reference sequence). The CDR3 region is CASSWTAANEKLFF. CDR3 DNA sequence: TGTGCCAGTAGTTGGACAGCGGCTAATGAAAAACTGTTTTTT. The full variable domain, completed using reference TRBV19 and TRBJ1-4, is DGGITQSPKYLFRKEGQNVTLSCEQNLNHDAMYWYRQDPGQGLRLIYYSQIVNDFQKGDIAEGYSVSREKKESFPLTVTSAQKNPTAFYLCASSWTAANEKLFFGSGTQLSVL.

This clone is a singleton in its sample. The chain employs TRBV3-1 (or the pseudogene TRBV3-2) and TRBJ1-6; D perhaps matches TRBD1 (5 bases). CDR1 and CDR2 (germline): LGHDT, YNNKEL (reference sequence). The CDR3 runs to 14 residues. V lost 3 bases and J 7 bases, leaving 10 bases between the germline ends. The CDR3 sequence: CASSQGGRNSPLHF. CDR3 DNA sequence: TGTGCCAGCAGCCAGGGGGGAAGAAATTCACCCCTCCACTTT.

The CDR3, as DNA: TGTGCCAGCAGACAAGGTGGGGGGAATTCACCCCTCCACTTT. Translating gives CASRQGGGNSPLHF. The chain is built from TRBV6-5 and TRBJ1-6, with D perhaps TRBD1 (5 bases). Germline CDR1 is MNHEY and CDR2 is SVGAGI. This CDR3 has 14 amino acids. Trimming stripped 6 bases from V and 7 bases from J, with 13 bases between.

The chain carries TRBV4-2 and TRBJ1-1; TRBD1 matches 9 bases. The CDR3 extends over 15 amino acids. Trimming at V came to 3 bases and at J to 0 bases, leaving 2 bases not matched to a gene. CDR1 and CDR2 from the germline V gene are LGHNA and YNFKEQ. The CDR3 nucleotides read TGTGCCAGCAGCCAGGGACAGGGAATGAACACTGAAGCTTTCTTT. This encodes CASSQGQGMNTEAFF.

The gene calls are TRBV21-1 and TRBJ1-1. TRBV21-1 is noted as a pseudogene. The CDR3 sequence is 13 residues long. The CDR3 sequence: CASSKPGGREAFF. As DNA, the CDR3 is TGTGCCAGCAGCAAGCCCGGGGGCCGTGAGGCTTTCTTT.

The chain is built from TRBV11-2 and TRBJ2-3, with 12 positions matching TRBD2. Trimming cost V 1 base and J 6 bases; bases outside gene matches: 5. The germline gives CDR1 SGHAT, CDR2 FQNNGV. This CDR3 region has 16 residues. The CDR3 loop is CASSLAASGGADTQYF. The CDR3 region has the DNA TGTGCCAGCAGCTTAGCGGCTAGCGGGGGGGCGGATACGCAGTATTTT.

This rearrangement joins TRBV30 to TRBJ2-2; D is unresolved. The CDR3 totals 13 residues. Per germline, CDR1 GTSNPN and CDR2 SVGIG (reference sequence). Between the trimmed V and J ends, which lost 2 bases and 6 bases, there was a span of 10 bases. CDR3 coding DNA: TGTGCCTGGAGTTCGATGTTGGCCGGGGAGCTGTTTTTT. Its translation is CAWSSMLAGELFF.

The V call is TRBV6-4, the J call TRBJ1-2; 10 bases fit TRBD1. CDR1 MRHNA and CDR2 SNTAGT come from the germline V gene. The trim removed 3 bases at V and 3 bases at J, leaving 10 bases unmatched. This CDR3 is built from 17 residues. CDR3 bases: TGTGCCAGCAGTGATACGACCGGGACAGGGGTGGACTATGGCTACACCTTC. The encoded protein is CASSDTTGTGVDYGYTF.

V gene TRBV7-7 combines with J gene TRBJ1-3, with D tentatively TRBD1 (5 bases). Germline CDR1 and CDR2: SSHAT and FNYEAQ (reference sequence). Trimming took off 5 bases at V and 4 bases at J, with 18 bases between the two ends. The CDR3 sequence is 16 residues long. CDR3 region: CASSQLPGPGGNTIYF. The CDR3 DNA reads TGTGCCAGCAGCCAATTACCGGGGCCGGGCGGAAACACCATATATTTT.

This clone was seen a single time. The chain employs TRBV9 and TRBJ2-1; the match to TRBD2 covers 16 bases. Germline CDR1 is SGDLS and CDR2 is YYNGEE. The J segment lost 7 bases and the V segment lost 4 bases, leaving 11 bases of the junction unmatched. This CDR3 region has 18 residues. For the CDR3, the DNA is TGTGCCAGCAGCCGGGGACTAGCGGGGGGGCCGTTTGAGAATGAGCAGTTCTTC. It specifies CASSRGLAGGPFENEQFF.

The chain links TRBV5-5 to TRBJ1-4; D not certain. This CDR3 has 14 amino acids. Germline V CDR1 and CDR2: SGHKS, YYEKEE (reference sequence). V was trimmed by 0 bases and J by 2 bases, leaving 5 bases between them. CDR3 nucleotide sequence: TGTGCCAGCAGCTTGGGGCCGACTAATGAAAAACTGTTTTTT. Translating it yields CASSLGPTNEKLFF.

The V and J genes are TRBV13 and TRBJ1-2, with D unclear. V lost 5 bases and J lost 8, with 15 bases in between. Germline assignment: CDR1 PRHDT and CDR2 FYEKMQ (reference sequence). CDR3 length: 13 residues. The CDR3, as DNA: TGTGCCAGCAGCCCATCAGACCTAGGAGGCTACACCTTC. Translated: CASSPSDLGGYTF.

This chain uses TRBV7-2 with TRBJ2-7, with D possibly matching TRBD2 (6 bases). Germline loops: CDR1 SGHTA, CDR2 FQGNSA. This CDR3 contains 13 residues. V lost 1 base to trimming and J lost 3 bases, with 7 bases between them. CDR3 residues: CASSLETSYEQYF. CDR3 nucleotide sequence: TGTGCCAGCAGCTTAGAGACTAGCTACGAGCAGTACTTC.

This chain links TRBV27 with TRBJ2-1, with D uncertain. The CDR3 is made up of 14 amino acids. From germline, CDR1 is MNHEY and CDR2 SMNVEV (reference sequence). V was shortened by 4 bases and J by 0 bases, with 7 bases between the two germline ends. The DNA of the CDR3 is TGTGCCAGCAGTTCGATCAGCTCCTACAATGAGCAGTTCTTC. Amino acids: CASSSISSYNEQFF.